This T cell receptor beta chain was identified during a study of control samples from healthy donors and cancer patients. The repertoire was sequenced with immunoSEQ multiplex PCR; TCRdb's copy has only in-frame clones and lacks some. The data show approximately 84,000 clones, roughly nine tenths seen once. This clone was detected only once. Per the germline V gene, CDR1 is LNHDA and CDR2 is SQIVND (reference sequence). Trimming removed 4 bases at V and 0 bases at J, with 19 bases between. The CDR3 totals 17 residues. Sequenced: blood. The genes are TRBV19 and TRBJ2-7; no clear D. The origin of this receptor is a young man in good health. CDR3 DNA sequence: TGTGCCAGTAGTAGGTGGGCAGACGATCTTTTCTCCTACGAGCAGTACTTC. Encoded protein: CASSRWADDLFSYEQYF.